This T cell receptor beta chain was sequenced for a study of CD8+ T cells in alopecia areata. Study outcomes and limitations: Higher clonality than in normal scalp was seen in lesional scalp, especially alopecia totalis/universalis. Sharing of TCR sequences between patients (possibly for HLA-related reasons) was less clear than in mice.

V shed 0 bases, J shed 4 bases, and the junction held 3 bases outside the gene matches. Germline CDR1 SGHRS, CDR2 YFSETQ. The CDR3 spans 14 residues. cDNA serving as the sequencing template came from extracted, reverse transcribed RNA. Clones were read by immunoSEQ multiplex PCR, and TCRdb kept only the in-frame ones, dropping some. Altogether around 100,000 clones are present, around 38% being singletons, with the ten largest covering 1% to 1.5%. A word on this clone: Its target is unknown.

What was sequenced was CD4+ T cells sorted from blood. The receptor's source is a human donor with alopecia areata. The rearrangement joins TRBV5-1 to TRBJ2-5, with 7 nucleotides matching TRBD1. The CDR3 DNA sequence: TGCGCCAGCAGCTTGGGCAACAGGGGAGAGACCCAGTACTTC. Encoded protein: CASSLGNRGETQYF.